This TCR beta chain was captured by sequencing in a study of human T cells and chemical hapten exposure (dated by TCRdb to the early 2020s). Concerning the study at large: For sensitization, 2% DPC in acetone was applied to a roughly 2 cm by roughly 2 cm area of upper inner arm skin. Patch testing was done on the upper back using Finn chambers containing 0.01% DPC, and results were scored after 6 days according to International Contact Dermatitis Research Group standards. Blood samples were taken from patients before sensitization (week 0) and then at 2, 6 and about 24 weeks after DPC sensitization. The libraries were sequenced as a pool, and the TCR yield per sample differed mostly because of small variations in library volumes within the pool. Throughout the approximately 23-week study period, patients were also given weekly therapeutic DPC doses on the scalp. For TCR sequencing, blood came from 25 to 35 alopecia patients at anywhere from one to four time points (pre-sensitization, 2, 6 and 24 weeks). The mostly female patient cohort included alopecia areata with under or over 50% scalp involvement, alopecia totalis and alopecia universalis. The study tracked peripheral blood TCR repertoire changes in vivo during primary and secondary sensitization to the hapten diphenylcyclopropenone (DPC) in alopecia patients.

The protocol used for the library was RACE. Reads for this sample came from a NextSeq 500. During library preparation, unique molecular identifiers were attached to individual cDNA molecules so that TCRs could be counted in a quantitative, reproducible way. Each blood RNA sample was used to sequence both TCR alpha and TCR beta chains. On the authors' methods: Samples had a median of roughly 98,000 TCRs, with a range from about 23,224 to 700,000. The Decombinator software suite was used to annotate the V, J and CDR3 of the TCR reads. Every sample was subsampled to the same number of TCRs (28,000) for the PS versus PT1 abundance plots. Expanded TCRs were defined as absent before sensitization and observed at least eight times at the 2-week time point. TCRdb itself trimmed the public reads at Q25 with fastp, ran MiXCR and retained productive beta chains. Merged by CDR3 protein, the rows form single entries marked with the most common genes and DNA. TCRdb, rather than the study authors, made the V and J calls. The sample includes about 340,000 distinct CDR3 sequences, with around 7% observed a single time. The ten largest clonotypes hold about 8% of the sample.

This clonotype was seen only a few times. There is no known antigen for this receptor. Base quality data are lacking; no much larger clone is found one base away. The investigation overall reported the following: Significantly more large CDR3 similarity clusters were formed by expanded TCRs than by pre-sensitization or healthy control sets, consistent with antigen-driven responses. Because every patient had alopecia, a presumed autoimmune disease, the patients' immune response might differ from that of healthy individuals. After repeated subsampling, the strength of the expansion versus patch-test correlation and the threshold at which it became significant changed. The number of PT1 expanded TCRs positively correlated with patch test score, significant at thresholds 8, 16 and 32 but not 4. DPC sensitization did not change the number of TCRs with a frequency above 1 in 1000, and there was no evidence of changes in global repertoire structure.

The germline V gene (reference sequence) supplies CDR1 MNHEY and CDR2 SMNVEV. From the cysteine through the phenylalanine, the CDR3 covers 13 amino acids. Only CDR3 DNA remains: 39 bases, in frame from the first base. Between the V and J ends, shortened by 8 bases and 7 bases respectively, the junction contains 14 bases. Reading the label with the study, this specimen's time point is: patch test 1, 2 weeks after DPC sensitization. This sample's treatment or condition label indicates: therapeutic diphenylcyclopropenone sensitization with weekly scalp DPC. At every patch-test visit, the blood draw took place before the patch test was put on. Patients were considered eligible if aged 18 to 70, diagnosed with alopecia and deemed suitable for DPC therapy, and patients were excluded if pregnant. Total RNA was extracted from unfractionated whole blood collected in Tempus Blood RNA tubes.

This TCR derives from a young woman with alopecia areata. Some clones in this sample may be carry-over from other donors' samples. The chain is assembled from TRBV27 and TRBJ1-4; the D gene is perhaps TRBD1, from 5 matching bases. Sequenced here: whole blood, sampled in connection with sensitization to the hapten diphenylcyclopropenone (DPC). The CDR3 reads CASRGNKGEKLFF. Here is the DNA: TGTGCCAGCCGGGGGAATAAGGGTGAAAAACTGTTTTTT. With the portions outside the CDR3 filled from the reference TRBV27 and TRBJ1-4 genes, the complete variable region becomes EAQVTQNPRYLITVTGKKLTVTCSQNMNHEYMSWYRQDPGLGLRQIYYSMNVEVTDKGDVPEGYKVSRKEKRNFPLILESPSPNQTSLYFCASRGNKGEKLFFGSGTQLSVL.